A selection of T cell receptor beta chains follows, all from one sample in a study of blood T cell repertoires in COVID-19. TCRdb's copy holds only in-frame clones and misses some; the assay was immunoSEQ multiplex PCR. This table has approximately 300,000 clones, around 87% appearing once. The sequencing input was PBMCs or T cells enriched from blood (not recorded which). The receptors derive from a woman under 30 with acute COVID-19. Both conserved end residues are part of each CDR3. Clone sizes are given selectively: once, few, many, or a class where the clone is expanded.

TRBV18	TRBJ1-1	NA	CASSPIREGTEAFF
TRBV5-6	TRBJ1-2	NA	CASSRGGRGGYTF
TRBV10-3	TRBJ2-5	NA	CAISLADGYQETQYF
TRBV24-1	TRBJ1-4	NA	CATSDPGTGAEKLFF
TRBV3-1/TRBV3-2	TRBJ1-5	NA	CASSQEASSNQPQHF
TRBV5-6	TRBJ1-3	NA	CASSLIMTGEAGNTIYF
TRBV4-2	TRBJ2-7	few	CASSQDSRTAYEQYF
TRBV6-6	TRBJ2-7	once	CASILRGDSSSYEQYF
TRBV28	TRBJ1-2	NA	CASSLSSWSYGYTF
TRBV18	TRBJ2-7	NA	CASSPFCAYEQYF
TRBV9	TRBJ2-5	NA	CASSLREETQYF
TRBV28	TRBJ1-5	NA	CAIDPGPRGQPQHF
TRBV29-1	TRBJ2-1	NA	CSVALARSYNEQFF
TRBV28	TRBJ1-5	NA	CASRLLREGYQPQHF
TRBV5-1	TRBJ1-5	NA	CASSSGYGTGDSNQPQHF
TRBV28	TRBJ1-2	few	CASRTGTGDGYTF
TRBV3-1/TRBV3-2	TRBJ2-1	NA	CASSFGQGNYNEQFF
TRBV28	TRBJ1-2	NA	CASSFGGNYGYTF
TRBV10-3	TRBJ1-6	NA	CAISEDRATSPLHF
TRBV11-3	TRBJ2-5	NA	CASSSGLAGGWGETQYF
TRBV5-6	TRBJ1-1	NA	CASANRGHNTEAFF
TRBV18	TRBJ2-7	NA	CASSPPGRAREQYF
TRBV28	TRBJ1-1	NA	CASSLQGPGGTEAFF
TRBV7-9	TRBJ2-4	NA	CASSVGIQNIQYF
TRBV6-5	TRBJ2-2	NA	CASSYSYRANTGELFF
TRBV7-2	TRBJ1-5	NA	CASSSHSGGGADF
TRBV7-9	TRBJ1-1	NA	CASSPRTENTEAFF
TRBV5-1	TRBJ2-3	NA	CASSLAQRVADTQYF
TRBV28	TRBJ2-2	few	CASSSPAERGGELFF
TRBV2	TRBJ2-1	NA	CASNIGTGGLEQFF
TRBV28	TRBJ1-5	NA	CASRPPAEYYSNQPQHF
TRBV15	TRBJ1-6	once	CATSRIGTPLHF
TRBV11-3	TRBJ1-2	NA	CASGGDGYTF
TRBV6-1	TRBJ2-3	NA	CASSEKYKRFSSPDTQYF
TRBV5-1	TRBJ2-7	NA	CASSSSGSSYEQYF
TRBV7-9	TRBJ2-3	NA	CASSWGSGRVSSDTQYF
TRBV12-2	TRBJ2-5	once	CASQGGYSQTQYF
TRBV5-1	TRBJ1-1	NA	CASSLGVENTEAFF
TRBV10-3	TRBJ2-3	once	CAISLGGNTDTQYF
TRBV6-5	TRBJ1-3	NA	CASSDGVSGNTIYF
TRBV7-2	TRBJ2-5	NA	CASSRGSPETQYF
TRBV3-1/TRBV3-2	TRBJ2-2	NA	CASSHGGGELFF
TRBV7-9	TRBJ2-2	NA	CASSLAGANTGELFF
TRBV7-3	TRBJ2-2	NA	CASSSLAGGQGTGELFF
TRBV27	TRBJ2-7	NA	CASSFTGGEQYF
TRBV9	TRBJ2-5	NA	CASSEGGQRGETQYF